Listed below are T cell receptor beta chains from one sample, sequenced in a study of Graves' ophthalmopathy and Graves' hyperthyroidism. MiXCR, run by TCRdb on the multiplex PCR reads, gives a single entry per CDR3 protein. Of around 590,000 distinct CDR3 sequences in the sample, roughly 40% were seen once. The sequencing sample was made of peripheral blood or thyroid tissue (not recorded which). These TCRs come from an adult man with Graves' hyperthyroidism. CDR3s include the opening cysteine and the closing phenylalanine or tryptophan.

j_call v_call cdr3_aa
TRBJ2-7 TRBV2 CASRGTGNYEQYF
TRBJ1-2 TRBV2 CASNGSPGGYTF
TRBJ2-7 TRBV4-2 CASSQDLGLTPYYEQYF
TRBJ1-4 TRBV7-3 CASSPPNGGEKLFF
TRBJ2-7 TRBV20-1 CSARASLDYEQYF
TRBJ2-6 TRBV5-1 CASSFGQGFSVLTF
TRBJ2-2 TRBV12-3/TRBV12-4 CASNPRTSGAVNTGELFF
TRBJ2-2 TRBV7-8 CASSLVVGGEAGELFF
TRBJ1-2 TRBV6-5 CASSPAGTGGFGYAF
TRBJ1-1 TRBV30 CAWSADRNTEAFF
TRBJ1-1 TRBV7-9 CAGSPLPLGQGFINTEAFF
TRBJ2-7 TRBV10-3 CASSSHGTSFYEQYF
TRBJ2-5 TRBV6-5 CASSPNSETQYF
TRBJ2-5 TRBV9 CASSVTSGETQYF
TRBJ1-6 TRBV3-1 CASSQDFASPLHF
TRBJ2-1 TRBV7-6 CASSPGRLEQFF
TRBJ1-1 TRBV5-8 CASSGQGLNTEAFF
TRBJ2-7 TRBV9 CASSVGRGSSYEQYF
- TRBV7-6 CASSLVPGRGGYNEQFF
TRBJ2-5 TRBV5-1 CASSSGTHPGETQYF
TRBJ2-7 TRBV5-1 CASSSNWVGTGRSYEQYF
TRBJ1-4 TRBV11-2 CASSLVSSPLTNEKLFF